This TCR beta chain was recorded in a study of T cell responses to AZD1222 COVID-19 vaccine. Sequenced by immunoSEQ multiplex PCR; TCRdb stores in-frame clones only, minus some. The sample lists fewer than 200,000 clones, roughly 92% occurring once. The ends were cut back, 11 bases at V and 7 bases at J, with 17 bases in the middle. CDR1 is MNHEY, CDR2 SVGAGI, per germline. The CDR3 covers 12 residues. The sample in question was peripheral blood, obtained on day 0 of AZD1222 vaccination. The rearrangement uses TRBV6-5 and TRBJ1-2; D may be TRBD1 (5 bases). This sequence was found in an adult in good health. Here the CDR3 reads CAGRDPELGYTF. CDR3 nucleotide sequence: TGTGCCGGCCGGGACCCAGAGCTTGGCTACACCTTC.